Below are 19 T cell receptor beta chains sequenced from a single sample in a study of T cell responses to AZD1222 COVID-19 vaccine. Clones were sequenced by immunoSEQ multiplex PCR, and TCRdb holds only the in-frame ones, with some missing. The profile covers approximately 100,000 clones, with about 88% appearing a single time and roughly 4% taken by the ten largest. Sample: peripheral blood, taken on day 0 of AZD1222 vaccination. Receptor source: an adult in good health.

The chain couples TRBV4-1 to TRBJ1-5; D may be TRBD1 (6 bases). This CDR3 is built from 16 residues. Germline CDR1 and CDR2: MGHRA and YSYEKL. V lost 2 bases to trimming and J lost 2 bases, with 13 bases between them. DNA of the CDR3: TGCGCCAGCAGCCAATCTACAGGGTTAGGCAATCAGCCCCAGCATTTT. As protein: CASSQSTGLGNQPQHF.

V gene TRBV6-2 or TRBV6-3 combines with J gene TRBJ1-2, with D perhaps TRBD1 (5 bases). V lost 5 bases, J lost 3 bases, and 10 bases lay in between. Germline V gives CDR1 MNHEY, CDR2 SVGEGT. The CDR3 is 13 residues long. The CDR3 loop reads CASSQTGDYGYTF. The CDR3 coding sequence is TGTGCCAGCAGTCAAACAGGTGACTATGGCTACACCTTC.

The chain couples TRBV4-1 to TRBJ1-5; 10 nucleotides match TRBD1. The germline V gene encodes CDR1 MGHRA and CDR2 YSYEKL. After removal of 0 bases from V and 3 bases from J, the junction contained 5 bases not matched to a gene. This CDR3 contains 17 residues. The CDR3 nucleotides are TGCGCCAGCAGCCAAGATACGGGGACAGGGGACAATCAGCCCCAGCATTTT. It specifies CASSQDTGTGDNQPQHF.

The V and J genes are TRBV6-5 and TRBJ2-2, with 8 bases aligning to TRBD1. Trimming at V came to 2 bases and at J to 6 bases, leaving 2 bases not matched to a gene. This CDR3 region has 14 residues. Germline assignment: CDR1 MNHEY and CDR2 SVGAGI. CDR3 sequence (DNA): TGTGCCAGCAGTTACGGGACAGGCTCCGGGGAGCTGTTTTTT. Protein sequence: CASSYGTGSGELFF.

This chain connects TRBV9 to TRBJ1-1; no clear D gene. Per germline, CDR1 SGDLS and CDR2 YYNGEE. Trimming shortened V by 4 bases and J by 1 base, and 11 bases separated the two germline ends. The CDR3 is 14 residues long. CDR3 nucleotides: TGTGCCAGCAGCCACGGACGGGAGAACACTGAAGCTTTCTTT. The encoded protein is CASSHGRENTEAFF. Based on the CDR3 plus reference TRBV9 and TRBJ1-1, the full variable domain is DSGVTQTPKHLITATGQRVTLRCSPRSGDLSVYWYQQSLDQGLQFLIQYYNGEERAKGNILERFSAQQFPDLHSELNLSSLELGDSALYFCASSHGRENTEAFFGQGTRLTVV.

The chain employs TRBV30 and TRBJ1-2; 8 nucleotides align to TRBD1. The CDR3 runs to 14 residues. Trimming took 7 bases from V and 7 from J; bases not matched to a gene: 14. From germline, CDR1 is GTSNPN and CDR2 SVGIG (reference sequence). The CDR3 spells CASSSRTGGGGYTF. In nucleotides, the CDR3 is TGTGCCTCTAGTTCTCGAACAGGGGGTGGTGGCTACACCTTC. The full variable domain, in which reference TRBV30 and TRBJ1-2 provide the parts outside the CDR3, is SQTIHQWPATLVQPVGSPLSLECTVEGTSNPNLYWYRQAAGRGLQLLFYSVGIGQISSEVPQNLSASRPQDRQFILSSKKLLLSDSGFYLCASSSRTGGGGYTFGSGTRLTVV.

The chain recombines TRBV6-5 with TRBJ2-7; D may be TRBD2 (5 bases). The germline CDR1 and CDR2 sequences are MNHEY and SVGAGI. Trimming removed 2 bases from V and 0 bases from J, with 14 bases in between. The CDR3 has 16 amino acids. The CDR3 nucleotides read TGTGCCAGCAGTTACCAGTCGGGGTACAGCTCCTACGAGCAGTACTTC. Translating gives CASSYQSGYSSYEQYF.

The rearrangement links TRBV15 to TRBJ1-1; no clear D. The length of the CDR3 is 17 residues. Germline values: CDR1 LNHNV, CDR2 YYDKDF (reference sequence). Trimming pared 0 bases from V and 0 bases from J, leaving 14 bases between. The CDR3, as DNA: TGTGCCACCAGCAGAGATCCTATGTCCTTCATGAACACTGAAGCTTTCTTT. The encoded protein is CATSRDPMSFMNTEAFF.

The chain carries TRBV11-2 and TRBJ1-5; 8 nucleotides agree with TRBD1. With V trimmed by 6 bases and J by 7 bases, 8 bases remained unmatched. CDR1 is SGHAT, CDR2 FQNNGV, per germline. The CDR3 has 14 residues. The CDR3 loop reads CASSQDRVGQPQHF. For the CDR3, the DNA is TGTGCCAGCAGTCAGGACAGGGTCGGGCAGCCCCAGCATTTT.

V is TRBV28 and J is TRBJ2-5, with D possibly being TRBD1 or TRBD2 (5 bases each). V lost 0 bases to trimming and J lost 5 bases, with 16 bases between them. CDR1 is MDHEN and CDR2 is SYDVKM in the germline V gene. CDR3 length: 16 residues. The CDR3 nucleotides are TGTGCCAGCAGTTTATGGGGGACCCCAGCGTTCGAGACCCAGTACTTC. Protein: CASSLWGTPAFETQYF.

The genes are TRBV27 and TRBJ2-5; D is possibly TRBD1 (6 bases). Trimming removed 1 base at V and 4 bases at J, with 10 bases between. The CDR3 runs to 14 residues. Germline CDR1 and CDR2: MNHEY and SMNVEV (reference sequence). CDR3 sequence (DNA): TGTGCCAGCAGTTTATGGGGCAGGGGAGAGACCCAGTACTTC. It encodes CASSLWGRGETQYF.

The V and J genes are TRBV19 and TRBJ2-5; 9 nucleotides match TRBD2. Trimming cost V 3 bases and J 3 bases; bases outside gene matches: 8. Germline assignment: CDR1 LNHDA and CDR2 SQIVND (reference sequence). The CDR3 has 16 amino acids. Here the CDR3 reads CASSMFLAGLEETQYF. As DNA, the CDR3 is TGTGCCAGTAGTATGTTCCTAGCGGGGTTAGAAGAGACCCAGTACTTC.

V gene TRBV3-1 (or the pseudogene TRBV3-2) combines with J gene TRBJ2-3, with D possibly matching TRBD1 (5 bases). The CDR3 covers 13 residues. Deletions cut 2 bases from V and 3 bases from J, with 6 bases between. Germline values: CDR1 LGHDT, CDR2 YNNKEL (reference sequence). CDR3 coding DNA: TGTGCCAGCAGCCAACAGGGTACAGATACGCAGTATTTT. As protein: CASSQQGTDTQYF.

The gene calls are TRBV5-6 and TRBJ2-1, with D perhaps matching TRBD1 (6 bases). Trimming removed 2 bases at V and 9 bases at J, with 9 bases between. Germline-derived CDR1 and CDR2 are SGHDT and YYEEEE. This CDR3 is 12 amino acids long. This CDR3 reads CASSLQGSEQFF. DNA of the CDR3: TGTGCCAGCAGCTTACAGGGAAGTGAGCAGTTCTTC.

This clone showed up just once. The V gene is TRBV28, the J gene TRBJ2-7, with 9 nucleotides matching TRBD1. Looked up from germline, CDR1 is MDHEN and CDR2 is SYDVKM. The CDR3 spans 13 residues. Losses at the gene ends were 8 bases for V and 5 bases for J; bases not matched to a gene: 7. In DNA, the CDR3 is TGTGCCAGCCACGGACAGGGGTTCCACGAGCAGTACTTC. It translates to CASHGQGFHEQYF.

This rearrangement joins TRBV27 to TRBJ2-3; D is undetermined. Germline V CDR1 and CDR2: MNHEY, SMNVEV (reference sequence). Trimming took off 0 bases at V and 5 bases at J, with 3 bases between the two ends. This CDR3 has 12 amino acids. The CDR3 sequence: CASSLSGDTQYF. The CDR3 nucleotides read TGTGCCAGCAGTTTATCTGGAGATACGCAGTATTTT.

The chain couples TRBV28 to TRBJ1-1, with D possibly matching TRBD1 (6 bases). Germline V gives CDR1 MDHEN, CDR2 SYDVKM. V was pared by 4 bases and J by 1 base, with 10 bases between. The CDR3 has 14 residues. The CDR3: CASSSQGRNTEAFF. The CDR3 region has the DNA TGTGCCAGCAGTTCACAGGGACGGAACACTGAAGCTTTCTTT.

CDR3 residues: CATSDPNRGSNQPQHF. DNA of the CDR3: TGTGCCACCAGTGACCCAAACAGGGGGAGCAATCAGCCCCAGCATTTT. The rearrangement links TRBV24-1 to TRBJ1-5; 8 bases are a match to TRBD1. Trimming removed 4 bases from V and 1 base from J; junction bases left unmatched: 5. Germline loops: CDR1 KGHDR, CDR2 SFDVKD. The CDR3 is made up of 16 amino acids.

This clone appeared once. The chain links TRBV7-9 to TRBJ2-5, with 7 nucleotides matching TRBD1. Losses at the gene ends were 5 bases for V and 1 base for J; bases not matched to a gene: 4. Germline CDR1 and CDR2: SEHNR and FQNEAQ (reference sequence). The CDR3 consists of 14 residues. CDR3 nucleotide sequence: TGTGCCAGCAGCGCGAGGACAGGCCAAGAGACCCAGTACTTC. Residues: CASSARTGQETQYF.